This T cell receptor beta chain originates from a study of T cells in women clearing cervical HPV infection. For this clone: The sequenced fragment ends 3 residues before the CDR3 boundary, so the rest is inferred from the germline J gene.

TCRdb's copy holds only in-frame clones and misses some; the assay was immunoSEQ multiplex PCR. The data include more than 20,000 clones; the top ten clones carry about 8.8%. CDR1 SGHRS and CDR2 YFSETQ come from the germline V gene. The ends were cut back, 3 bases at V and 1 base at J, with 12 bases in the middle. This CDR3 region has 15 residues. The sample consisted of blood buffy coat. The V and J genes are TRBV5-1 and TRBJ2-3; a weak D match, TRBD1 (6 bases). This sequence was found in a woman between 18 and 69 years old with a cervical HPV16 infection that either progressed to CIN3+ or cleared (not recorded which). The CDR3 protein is CASSWSWTGTDTQYF. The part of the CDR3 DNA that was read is TGCGCCAGCAGCTGGAGCTGGACAGGCACAGATACG.